One and the same sample provided the 20 T cell receptor beta chains below, sequenced in a study of blood T cell repertoires in COVID-19. Method: immunoSEQ multiplex PCR; TCRdb's copy keeps in-frame clones and lacks some. This sample has around 200,000 clones, with over 70% found just once. Input material: peripheral blood. Source of these receptors: a woman in her forties or fifties with acute or convalescent COVID-19.

This chain links TRBV19 with TRBJ2-5, with 12 bases aligning to TRBD2. CDR3 length: 16 amino acids. V lost 4 bases, J lost 2 bases, and 5 bases stayed unmatched. Looked up from germline, CDR1 is LNHDA and CDR2 is SQIVND (reference sequence). The CDR3 is CASSTRLAGEQETQYF. DNA for the CDR3: TGTGCCAGTAGTACCCGACTAGCGGGAGAGCAAGAGACCCAGTACTTC.

V and J are TRBV18 and TRBJ2-7, with 8 bases aligning to TRBD2. CDR3 length: 16 residues. The germline V gene has CDR1 KGHSH and CDR2 LQKENI. V lost 1 base, J lost 6 bases, and 11 bases stayed unmatched. Here the CDR3 reads CASSPRDGAGVGEQYF. CDR3 DNA: TGTGCCAGCTCACCACGCGACGGAGCGGGAGTTGGCGAGCAGTACTTC.

This CDR3 is CASSPYPDTQYF. The DNA for the CDR3 is TGTGCCAGCAGCCCCTACCCGGATACGCAGTATTTT. This chain connects TRBV11-2 to TRBJ2-3; D unresolved. V lost 5 bases and J 6 bases, leaving 9 bases between the germline ends. This CDR3 has 12 amino acids. Germline loops: CDR1 SGHAT, CDR2 FQNNGV.

The chain links TRBV27 to TRBJ2-3; 11 bases fit TRBD2. This CDR3 region has 19 residues. V shed 3 bases and J 0 bases; nucleotides not matched to a gene: 11. CDR1 and CDR2 (germline): MNHEY, SMNVEV (reference sequence). The CDR3, as DNA: TGTGCCAGCAGTTTGTTTAGGACTAGCGGGTTGCCTAGCACAGATACGCAGTATTTT. This codes for CASSLFRTSGLPSTDTQYF.

The CDR3 sequence is CASSPLGGRRPYEQYF. The DNA for the CDR3 is TGTGCCAGCAGCCCCCTCGGGGGGCGCAGGCCCTACGAGCAGTACTTC. The V call is TRBV7-3, the J call TRBJ2-7, with D possibly being TRBD2 (7 bases). CDR1 and CDR2 (germline): SGHTA, FQGTGA. The CDR3 is 16 residues long. V shed 5 bases and J shed 2 bases, with 19 bases lying between them. The full variable domain, its missing parts supplied by reference TRBV7-3 and TRBJ2-7, is GAGVSQTPSNKVTEKGKYVELRCDPISGHTALYWYRQSLGQGPEFLIYFQGTGAADDSGLPNDRFFAVRPEGSVSTLKIQRTERGDSAVYLCASSPLGGRRPYEQYFGPGTRLTVT.

The V gene is TRBV27, the J gene TRBJ1-2; the match to TRBD1 covers 10 bases. This CDR3 contains 16 residues. With V trimmed by 6 bases and J by 5 bases, 12 bases remained unmatched. Germline-derived CDR1 and CDR2 are MNHEY and SMNVEV (reference sequence). CDR3: CASSPVTGQGIYGYTF. CDR3 DNA sequence: TGTGCCAGCAGCCCTGTAACGGGACAGGGGATTTATGGCTACACCTTC.

The CDR3 sequence is CASSQGTSVNTGELFF. The DNA of the CDR3 is TGTGCCAGCAGCCAAGGGACATCTGTAAACACCGGGGAGCTGTTTTTT. This chain links TRBV3-1 (or the pseudogene TRBV3-2) with TRBJ2-2, with D perhaps TRBD1 (5 bases). Germline lookup yields CDR1 LGHDT and CDR2 YNNKEL (reference sequence). The CDR3 is made up of 16 amino acids. The germline V and J ends were trimmed by 1 base and 2 bases, with 11 bases remaining between them.

The chain recombines TRBV27 with TRBJ2-1, with D maybe TRBD1 (6 bases). Trimming cost V 2 bases and J 1 base, with 9 bases left between them. This CDR3 contains 15 residues. Germline CDR1 MNHEY, CDR2 SMNVEV (reference sequence). DNA for the CDR3: TGTGCCAGCAGTTTACAGGGGTGGTCCTACAATGAGCAGTTCTTC. Residues: CASSLQGWSYNEQFF.

This chain joins TRBV3-1 (or the pseudogene TRBV3-2) and TRBJ2-3, with TRBD2 as a possible D gene (6 bases). CDR1 is LGHDT, CDR2 YNNKEL, per germline (reference sequence). The CDR3 spans 15 residues. V lost 2 bases and J 0 bases, leaving 9 bases between the germline ends. The CDR3 is CASSQPRGSTDTQYF. The CDR3, as DNA: TGTGCCAGCAGCCAACCCCGGGGGAGCACAGATACGCAGTATTTT.

As for this clone: The sample has other DNA sequences that encode this CDR3 too. This sequence joins TRBV27 and TRBJ2-7, with TRBD2 matching over 10 bases. V dropped 3 bases and J dropped 10; count of bases not matched to a gene: 6. The CDR3 has 13 amino acids. CDR1 and CDR2 from the germline V gene are MNHEY and SMNVEV (reference sequence). The CDR3 DNA reads TGTGCCAGCAGTTTCGGGACTAGCGCGGAACAGTACTTC. This translates into CASSFGTSAEQYF.

This chain joins TRBV11-2 and TRBJ2-7, with a tentative D call TRBD1 (6 bases). Germline V gene lookup returns CDR1 SGHAT and CDR2 FQNNGV. V shed 5 bases and J shed 1 base, with 15 bases lying between them. The CDR3 consists of 15 residues. DNA of the CDR3: TGTGCCAGCAGCCATACCGGGACAATGTCCTACGAGCAGTACTTC. Its translation is CASSHTGTMSYEQYF. Supplemented by reference TRBV11-2 and TRBJ2-7, the full variable domain reads EAGVAQSPRYKIIEKRQSVAFWCNPISGHATLYWYQQILGQGPKLLIQFQNNGVVDDSQLPKDRFSAERLKGVDSTLKIQPAKLEDSAVYLCASSHTGTMSYEQYFGPGTRLTVT.

The V gene is TRBV19, the J gene TRBJ2-3; TRBD2 might be the D (7 bases). There are 14 residues in the CDR3. Germline V gene sequence: CDR1 LNHDA, CDR2 SQIVND (reference sequence). The germline V and J ends were trimmed by 4 bases and 1 base, with 9 bases remaining between them. CDR3 bases: TGTGCCAGTAGTAGGGGGGGGCGCACAGATACGCAGTATTTT. As protein: CASSRGGRTDTQYF.

The CDR3 bases are TGTGCCAGCATTCGGGGCCCGGACAGGCCCCAAGGGGGTGAAGCTTTCTTT. It yields the protein CASIRGPDRPQGGEAFF. The chain carries TRBV6-6 and TRBJ1-1, with TRBD1 matching over 7 bases. The germline CDR1 and CDR2 sequences are MNHNY and SVGAGI (reference sequence). V trimming: 7 bases; J trimming: 7 bases; junction bases outside the gene matches: 21. This CDR3 has 17 residues.

V gene TRBV25-1 combines with J gene TRBJ1-4, with 9 nucleotides matching TRBD1. CDR3 length: 16 amino acids. After removal of 5 bases from V and 7 bases from J, the junction contained 11 bases not matched to a gene. Germline CDR1 is MGHDK and CDR2 is SYGVNS. The CDR3 loop reads CASSSSQGAGGEKLFF. The CDR3 DNA follows: TGTGCCAGCAGTTCTTCACAGGGGGCGGGAGGTGAAAAACTGTTTTTT.

V and J are TRBV5-1 and TRBJ1-3, with D possibly TRBD1 on 6 matching bases. The V gene lost 4 bases and the J gene lost 8 bases, with 7 bases spanning the gap. The CDR3 runs to 11 residues. Germline V gene sequence: CDR1 SGHRS, CDR2 YFSETQ. The CDR3 loop reads CASSAGDTIYF. The CDR3 DNA sequence: TGCGCCAGCAGCGCAGGGGACACCATATATTTT.

A few counts support this clone. The chain uses TRBV5-8 and TRBJ2-7; TRBD2 might be the D (7 bases). The CDR3 totals 19 residues. In germline, CDR1 is SGHTS, CDR2 YDEGEE. Trimming took 0 bases from V and 0 from J, leaving 22 bases between them. In DNA, the CDR3 is TGTGCCAGCAGCTTGGTCAGGGGTAGCGGGCCGCCAGCCTCCTACGAGCAGTACTTC. This encodes CASSLVRGSGPPASYEQYF.

Notes on this clone: Other DNA sequences in this specimen translate into the identical CDR3. The J gene is TRBJ1-4, the V gene TRBV5-1; no clear D gene. This CDR3 contains 14 residues. Germline V gene data show CDR1 as SGHRS and CDR2 as YFSETQ. The V end lost 0 bases, the J end lost 0 bases, and 3 bases lay between the germline ends. CDR3 residues: CASSLAATNEKLFF. In DNA form, the CDR3 reads TGCGCCAGCAGCTTGGCCGCAACTAATGAAAAACTGTTTTTT.

The V gene is TRBV29-1, the J gene TRBJ2-5; 9 nucleotides line up with TRBD2. Germline trimming cut 7 bases from V and 2 bases from J; bases unmatched to any gene: 5. The CDR3 runs to 13 residues. Per germline, CDR1 SQVTM and CDR2 ANQGSEA. CDR3 in DNA: TGCAGCGGAGGACTAGCGATTCAAGAGACCCAGTACTTC. It specifies CSGGLAIQETQYF.

The J gene is TRBJ2-5, the V gene TRBV5-1; D ambiguous. V was trimmed by 4 bases and J by 2 bases, leaving 3 bases between them. Germline CDR1 is SGHRS and CDR2 is YFSETQ. The CDR3 extends over 11 amino acids. CDR3 region: CASSEQETQYF. The CDR3, as DNA: TGCGCCAGCAGCGAGCAAGAGACCCAGTACTTC.

The CDR3 reads CATSGPRSRQGTDTQYF. The CDR3 nucleotides are TGTGCCACCAGTGGTCCCCGATCCCGACAGGGCACAGATACGCAGTATTTT. The chain is built from TRBV24-1 and TRBJ2-3; D perhaps matches TRBD1 (6 bases). The CDR3 extends over 17 amino acids. Trimming cost V 5 bases and J 1 base, with 18 bases left between them. Germline CDR1 KGHDR, CDR2 SFDVKD.